The 22 T cell receptor beta chains in this list originate from one sample, sequenced in a study of identical twins. TCRdb analysed the 5' RACE reads with MiXCR anew, one entry per CDR3 protein. The table shows a few hundred thousand distinct CDR3 sequences, with approximately 10% occurring only once. The same data also went into a second study, on yellow fever vaccine responses in identical twins.

The sequencing input was PBMCs. The receptors shown here come from a woman under 30 in good health.

This clonotype was observed a few times. CDR3 in amino acids: CASSRSGTSVVFF. CDR3 nucleotides: TGTGCCAGCAGCCGCTCCGGGACTAGCGTGGTGTTCTTC. The chain links TRBV7-8 to TRBJ2-1; 10 bases match TRBD2. From germline, CDR1 is SGHVS and CDR2 FQNEAQ. V shed 5 bases and J 15 bases; nucleotides not matched to a gene: 10. This CDR3 is 13 amino acids long.

There are many counts of this clonotype. The chain uses TRBV27 and TRBJ1-1; D remains unclear. The V gene's germline CDR1 is MNHEY and CDR2 SMNVEV (reference sequence). V dropped 6 bases and J dropped 1 base, with 6 bases sitting between them. This CDR3 has 12 residues. As DNA, the CDR3 is TGTGCCAGCAGGGCAGGGAACACTGAAGCTTTCTTT. As protein: CASRAGNTEAFF.

This clonotype was counted a few times. J is TRBJ2-2 and V is TRBV28; TRBD2 is a possible D gene (6 bases). In germline, CDR1 is MDHEN, CDR2 SYDVKM. V was trimmed by 7 bases and J by 0 bases, leaving 15 bases between them. The CDR3 length is 16 residues. CDR3 nucleotide sequence: TGTGCCAGCATCGACCCGGGACTCACGAACACCGGGGAGCTGTTTTTT. Translation: CASIDPGLTNTGELFF.

The sample holds many counts of this clonotype. The J gene is TRBJ1-4, the V gene TRBV29-1; D is possibly TRBD1 (5 bases). CDR1 and CDR2 from the germline V gene are SQVTM and ANQGSEA. V lost 5 bases, J lost 8 bases, and 18 bases lay in between. The CDR3 has 14 residues. The CDR3 nucleotides are TGCAGCGTTTCCCCGGCGGGGCTCAAAGAAAAACTGTTTTTT. Amino acid sequence: CSVSPAGLKEKLFF. Full variable domain (remainder filled in from reference TRBV29-1 and TRBJ1-4): SAVISQKPSRDICQRGTSLTIQCQVDSQVTMMFWYRQQPGQSLTLIATANQGSEATYESGFVIDKFPISRPNLTFSTLTVSNMSPEDSSIYLCSVSPAGLKEKLFFGSGTQLSVL.

Only a few counts were recorded for this clonotype. The genes are TRBV5-4 and TRBJ2-4, with TRBD2 matching over 11 bases. The junction had 5 bases not matched to a gene; V was cut back by 1 base and J by 2 bases. CDR3 size: 17 residues. In germline, CDR1 is SGHNT, CDR2 YYREEE (reference sequence). The chain's CDR3 is CASSLFTSGRSKNIQYF. The CDR3 bases are TGTGCCAGCAGCTTGTTCACTAGCGGGAGATCCAAAAACATTCAGTACTTC.

This clonotype came up many times. This rearrangement joins TRBV3-1 to TRBJ1-1; TRBD1 matches at 7 bases. This CDR3 contains 13 residues. V lost 5 bases and J lost 3; bases outside the gene matches: 3. CDR1 and CDR2 from the germline V gene are LGHDT and YNNKEL (reference sequence). This chain's CDR3 is CASSKGGYTEAFF. The DNA of the CDR3 is TGTGCCAGCAGCAAAGGGGGCTACACTGAAGCTTTCTTT.

This clonotype was seen only once. The chain couples TRBV2 to TRBJ2-6; D unresolved. This CDR3 has 14 residues. Looked up from germline, CDR1 is SNHLY and CDR2 is FYNNEI. Trimming removed 5 bases at V and 4 bases at J, with 9 bases between. CDR3 protein: CASSPFLGANVLTF. In nucleotides, the CDR3 is TGTGCCAGCAGTCCCTTTCTAGGGGCCAACGTCCTGACTTTC.

Ten or more counts support this clonotype. This chain links TRBV20-1 with TRBJ1-2, with 7 bases that match TRBD1. V trimming: 7 bases; J trimming: 4 bases; junction bases outside the gene matches: 6. The CDR3 extends over 12 amino acids. Per the germline V gene, CDR1 is DFQATT and CDR2 is SNEGSKA (reference sequence). The CDR3 protein is CSGSGTVYGYTF. In nucleotides, the CDR3 is TGCAGTGGATCCGGGACAGTCTATGGCTACACCTTC.

The chain is built from TRBV18 and TRBJ2-2; 7 bases match TRBD2. This CDR3 spans 17 amino acids. Germline-derived CDR1 and CDR2 are KGHSH and LQKENI. With 3 bases clipped from V and 7 bases from J, the junction kept 14 bases outside the gene matches. DNA of the CDR3: TGTGCCAGCTCACCGTCCCGGACTAGAACGTTAGTCGGGGAGCTGTTTTTT. Its protein is CASSPSRTRTLVGELFF.

This clonotype was counted ten times or more. The rearrangement links TRBV4-3 to TRBJ2-1; D is perhaps TRBD1 (5 bases). The CDR3 is made up of 14 amino acids. V was cut by 3 bases and J by 8 bases, with 14 bases left in between. Looked up from germline, CDR1 is LGHNA and CDR2 is YSLEER. CDR3 loop: CASSQVQGFYEQFF. The CDR3 DNA reads as TGCGCCAGCAGCCAGGTCCAGGGCTTCTATGAGCAGTTCTTC.

This clonotype appeared many times. The rearrangement uses TRBV7-2 and TRBJ2-5; tentative D call: TRBD1 (6 bases). V was trimmed by 0 bases and J by 1 base, leaving 9 bases between them. Per germline, CDR1 SGHTA and CDR2 FQGNSA. This CDR3 comprises 15 residues. This CDR3 reads CASSLAWGPQETQYF. The CDR3, as DNA: TGTGCCAGCAGCTTAGCTTGGGGGCCCCAAGAGACCCAGTACTTC.

This CDR3 reads CASKQGGNQPQHF. The CDR3 region has the DNA TGTGCCAGCAAGCAGGGGGGGAATCAGCCCCAGCATTTT. The chain combines TRBV28 with TRBJ1-5, with 7 bases that match TRBD1. The CDR3 consists of 13 residues. CDR1 and CDR2 from the germline V gene are MDHEN and SYDVKM. With V trimmed by 7 bases and J by 4 bases, 4 bases remained unmatched. Supplemented by reference TRBV28 and TRBJ1-5, the full variable domain reads DVKVTQSSRYLVKRTGEKVFLECVQDMDHENMFWYRQDPGLGLRLIYFSYDVKMKEKGDIPEGYSVSREKKERFSLILESASTNQTSMYLCASKQGGNQPQHFGDGTRLSIL.

The V and J genes are TRBV7-8 and TRBJ2-5, with D unclear. V was shortened by 1 base and J by 4 bases, with 13 bases between the two germline ends. Germline V gives CDR1 SGHVS, CDR2 FQNEAQ. The CDR3 has 15 amino acids. The CDR3 reads CASSLGVTLGETQYF. CDR3 sequence (DNA): TGTGCCAGCAGCTTAGGGGTTACTTTGGGAGAGACCCAGTACTTC.

The chain carries TRBV24-1 and TRBJ1-1; 7 bases are shared with TRBD1. This CDR3 contains 13 residues. Germline V gene data show CDR1 as KGHDR and CDR2 as SFDVKD. V lost 10 bases, J lost 5 bases, and 9 bases stayed unmatched. CDR3 sequence reads: CATRQGRGTEAFF. CDR3 nucleotides: TGTGCCACACGACAGGGTAGGGGAACTGAAGCTTTCTTT.

In its sample, this clonotype was seen a few times. V is TRBV27 and J is TRBJ2-7; D possibly corresponds to TRBD1 (5 bases). CDR1 is MNHEY, CDR2 SMNVEV, per germline (reference sequence). Trimming left V 3 bases short and J 3 bases short, with 12 bases between. The CDR3 consists of 14 residues. The CDR3 sequence: CASSFDPRVYEQYF. The CDR3, as DNA: TGTGCCAGCAGTTTCGATCCCAGGGTCTACGAGCAGTACTTC.

This clonotype has just a few counts. The chain has TRBV29-1 and TRBJ2-1; 9 bases match TRBD2. The CDR3 is 13 amino acids. Germline V gene data show CDR1 as SQVTM and CDR2 as ANQGSEA. With 4 bases clipped from V and 6 bases from J, the junction kept 4 bases outside the gene matches. The CDR3 protein is CSVVLAGINEQFF. CDR3 sequence (DNA): TGCAGCGTTGTGCTAGCGGGAATCAATGAGCAGTTCTTC.

This clonotype showed up many times. This CDR3 is CASSRTGLAEQFF. The CDR3 coding sequence is TGTGCCAGCTCACGTACAGGGTTGGCTGAGCAGTTCTTC. The chain has TRBV18 and TRBJ2-1, with D possibly matching TRBD1 (6 bases). V gave up 4 bases and J gave up 9 bases, with 13 bases separating them. This CDR3 comprises 13 residues. From germline, CDR1 is KGHSH and CDR2 LQKENI.

In its sample, this clonotype was seen many times. The V gene is TRBV6-2 or TRBV6-3, the J gene TRBJ2-1, with D unclear. Trimming took 2 bases from V and 3 from J, leaving 8 bases between them. This CDR3 region has 14 residues. Per the germline V gene, CDR1 is MNHEY and CDR2 is SVGEGT. The CDR3 coding sequence is TGTGCCAGCAGTTACAGGGTGGACTACAATGAGCAGTTCTTC. Protein sequence: CASSYRVDYNEQFF.

Ten or more counts support this clonotype. The genes are TRBV24-1 and TRBJ2-4; 7 bases match TRBD1. The CDR3 contains 14 residues. CDR1 is KGHDR, CDR2 SFDVKD, per germline. Trimming at V came to 5 bases and at J to 6 bases, leaving 6 bases not matched to a gene. The CDR3 DNA reads TGTGCCACCAGTGGTACAGGGGAAGTAAACATTCAGTACTTC. Residues: CATSGTGEVNIQYF.

There are a few counts of this clonotype. The chain joins TRBV20-1 to TRBJ2-2; the D gene could be TRBD1 or TRBD2 (6 bases each). The germline CDR1 and CDR2 sequences are DFQATT and SNEGSKA (reference sequence). This CDR3 contains 15 residues. V lost 6 bases and J 6 bases, leaving 20 bases between the germline ends. Written as DNA, the CDR3 is TGCAGTGCCGGGGGCCCCCCGCAAGTGGCCGGGGAGCTGTTTTTT. This codes for CSAGGPPQVAGELFF.

This clonotype was picked up many times. The CDR3 nucleotides read TGCGCCAGCAGGCAGGGACTGATGAACACTGAAGCTTTCTTT. Its protein product is CASRQGLMNTEAFF. The J gene is TRBJ1-1, the V gene TRBV5-1; tentative D call: TRBD1 (5 bases). Germline CDR1 is SGHRS and CDR2 is YFSETQ. Between the trimmed V and J ends, which lost 5 bases and 0 bases, there was a span of 11 bases. This CDR3 contains 14 residues.

The CDR3 sequence is CSVFRTGSTNYGYTF. Written as DNA, the CDR3 is TGCAGCGTTTTCAGGACAGGGAGCACCAACTATGGCTACACCTTC. The rearrangement joins TRBV29-1 to TRBJ1-2; 8 bases agree with TRBD1. Per germline, CDR1 SQVTM and CDR2 ANQGSEA. The CDR3 covers 15 residues. The V and J ends lost 5 bases and 2 bases, in that order; junction bases with no gene match: 10.